This T cell receptor (beta chain) was observed in a study of breast tumors, draining lymph nodes, adjacent tissues. Regarding the study as a whole: Findings are consistent with lymph node origin and intratumoral expansion of most tumor T cells. The lymph node origin of tumor T cells was framed as consistent with a hypothesis, not demonstrated. Tumor TCR diversity was below lymph nodes but above nontumor tissue. Compared with basal-like, luminal-like tumors shared significantly more repertoire with nontumor tissue.

Regarding this clonotype: Its specificity is unknown.

Germline loops: CDR1 MNHEY, CDR2 SVGAGI. The CDR3 runs 14 residues. J gave up 7 bases and V 6 bases, and 7 bases lay outside the gene matches. TCRdb reprocessed the multiplex PCR reads with MiXCR, giving one entry per CDR3 protein. The sample holds about 140,000 distinct CDR3 sequences, about 30% seen once. The lymph nodes were axillary draining lymph nodes from breast cancer patients. This chain uses TRBV6-5 with TRBJ2-7, with TRBD1 matching over 12 bases. The sequence was collected from a female donor with breast cancer. Some clones in this sample may be carry-over from other donors' samples. Sample: axillary lymph node tissue. In DNA form, the CDR3 reads TGTGCCAGCAGCCAGGGGACAGGGGGCTGGGAGCAGTACTTC. Its protein is CASSQGTGGWEQYF.